A selection of T cell receptor beta chains follows, all from one sample in a study of graft-versus-host responses after intestinal transplantation. Profiling relied on immunoSEQ multiplex PCR, and the TCRdb table lists in-frame clones only, not all of them. The data show 60,000 to 65,000 clones, around 90% seen once. The specimen comprised ileum tissue, sampled 350 to 400 days after transplant. The receptors stem from a human patient who received an intestinal transplant, so some T cells may come from the graft donor. The conserved cysteine and the conserved F or W are not part of the CDR3 here. The D gene is left open where the match is weak.

NA | TRBJ1-1 | TRBV5-1 | ASSYTQTTLNTEAF
NA | TRBJ2-2 | TRBV7-3 | ASGREINTGELF
NA | TRBJ1-1 | TRBV6-4 | ASSVRLNTEAF
TRBD1 | NA | TRBV11-2 | ASSLGGTVSYEQY
NA | TRBJ2-1 | TRBV28 | ASSITGLGEQF
NA | TRBJ1-6 | TRBV18 | ASSKETDNSPLH
NA | TRBJ2-1 | TRBV5-4 | ASSFNNEQF
NA | TRBJ1-2 | TRBV6-5 | ASSYSEYPNYGYT
TRBD2 | TRBJ2-1 | TRBV6-1 | ASSERLAGGGEQF
TRBD1 | TRBJ1-5 | TRBV18 | ASSYRDRAFSLSWPQH
NA | TRBJ2-7 | TRBV16 | ASSGLGSSWN